The clone carrying this T cell receptor beta chain came up a few times. What it binds is unknown. Looked up from germline, CDR1 is SGHDT and CDR2 is YYEEEE. With 4 bases removed from V and 4 bases from J, the gap between germline ends came to 8 bases. This CDR3 has 12 amino acids. This entry comes from a study of cytomegalovirus exposure and HLA in healthy donors. Study-level findings and limits: It was reported that TCR beta sequences correctly inferred the HLA-A and HLA-B alleles for most subjects.

Amplification used 60 Vbeta primers and 13 Jbeta primers. The authors' processing: About 88 million unique TCR beta chains, some 9.9 million of them shared, were counted by a later analysis. Assay: immunoSEQ multiplex PCR; the TCRdb copy retains only in-frame clones and omits some. V, J and clone size are taken as reported in that table, and D and trimming were inferred from the DNA itself. The sample lists under 150,000 clones; roughly 80% were seen once. J is TRBJ1-2 and V is TRBV5-6; possibly TRBD1 for D (5 bases). Material for sequencing was PBMCs. The TCR originated in a male donor in good health and CMV-seronegative. The CDR3 sequence: CASSADSYGYTF. The CDR3 bases are TGTGCCAGCAGCGCCGACAGCTATGGCTACACCTTC.